A single sample is the source of the 28 T cell receptor beta chains below, sequenced in a study of blood T cells in healthy people across ages. A second about 7 to 12 cycle PCR used barcoded and J-beta primers. In TCRdb, the 5' RACE reads were re-called with MiXCR into one record per CDR3 protein. The sample has 1.5 million to 1.8 million distinct CDR3 sequences, 40% to 45% seen once; the top ten hold approximately 4.1%. Source material: blood. Source of these receptors: a woman aged 18-29 years in good health.

This clonotype showed up just a few times. The J gene is TRBJ1-3, the V gene TRBV3-1; D not resolved. Trimming cost V 1 base and J 4 bases, with 8 bases left between them. From germline, CDR1 is LGHDT and CDR2 YNNKEL (reference sequence). The CDR3 contains 14 residues. The CDR3 bases are TGTGCCAGCAGCCAAGCGGAATCCGGAAACACCATATATTTT. Amino acids: CASSQAESGNTIYF.

This clonotype was observed a handful of times. V is TRBV7-9 and J is TRBJ1-2; D remains ambiguous. The CDR3 contains 15 residues. Trimming removed 5 bases from V and 0 bases from J, with 13 bases in between. In germline, CDR1 is SEHNR, CDR2 FQNEAQ (reference sequence). DNA of the CDR3: TGTGCCAGCAGCCCCCCTGGAAGCACTAACTATGGCTACACCTTC. Translated, it gives CASSPPGSTNYGYTF.

The gene calls are TRBV6-5 and TRBJ1-1, with D unclear. Germline CDR1 MNHEY, CDR2 SVGAGI. V lost 0 bases and J lost 4, with 9 bases in between. CDR3 size: 14 residues. CDR3 in DNA: TGTGCCAGCAGTTACTCGGTCAGGTTCACTGAAGCTTTCTTT. It specifies CASSYSVRFTEAFF.

This sequence joins TRBV4-1 and TRBJ1-2; D not certain. Germline CDR1 MGHRA, CDR2 YSYEKL. V was shortened by 1 base and J by 7 bases, with 10 bases between the two germline ends. CDR3 length: 13 amino acids. CDR3 nucleotides: TGCGCCAGCAGCCAAGCGGGGATCTCTGGCTACACCTTC. Translating it yields CASSQAGISGYTF.

The chain recombines TRBV4-3 with TRBJ2-1; 10 bases match TRBD2. The CDR3 consists of 17 residues. J lost 2 bases, V lost 0 bases, and 4 bases had no gene match. CDR1 and CDR2 (germline): LGHNA, YSLEER. The CDR3 nucleotides read TGCGCCAGCAGCCAAGATAATAGCGGGGGGCCCTACAATGAGCAGTTCTTC. This codes for CASSQDNSGGPYNEQFF.

J is TRBJ2-1 and V is TRBV29-1; 9 positions match TRBD2. The CDR3 consists of 17 residues. The V and J ends lost 6 bases and 5 bases, in that order; junction bases with no gene match: 17. Germline CDR1 is SQVTM and CDR2 is ANQGSEA. The CDR3 nucleotides read TGCAGCGTCCCCTCCTGGTCTAGCGGGACTTGGAACAATGAGCAGTTCTTC. It codes for CSVPSWSSGTWNNEQFF.

V gene TRBV12-3 or TRBV12-4 combines with J gene TRBJ1-1; tentatively, D is TRBD1 (5 bases). The CDR3 runs to 16 residues. The V gene lost 6 bases and the J gene lost 1 base, with 18 bases spanning the gap. The CDR3: CASSFLLGDPNTEAFF. CDR3 DNA: TGTGCCAGCAGCTTTCTATTGGGGGACCCGAACACTGAAGCTTTCTTT.

The gene calls are TRBV5-1 and TRBJ2-5; the D call may be TRBD1 or TRBD2 (5 bases each). Trimming pared 6 bases from V and 5 bases from J, leaving 14 bases between. This CDR3 is 13 amino acids long. The germline CDR1 and CDR2 sequences are SGHRS and YFSETQ. Here the CDR3 reads CASTGAHGETQYF. In DNA form, the CDR3 reads TGCGCCAGCACCGGGGCCCACGGGGAGACCCAGTACTTC.

V is TRBV20-1 and J is TRBJ2-1; D not resolved. The V end lost 6 bases, the J end lost 0 bases, and 15 bases lay between the germline ends. CDR3 size: 15 residues. Germline V gives CDR1 DFQATT, CDR2 SNEGSKA (reference sequence). The CDR3 here is CSAERLFYSYNEQFF. CDR3 nucleotides: TGCAGTGCCGAAAGACTCTTTTACTCCTACAATGAGCAGTTCTTC.

The J gene is TRBJ1-2, the V gene TRBV3-1; D possibly corresponds to TRBD1 (6 bases). V was shortened by 6 bases and J by 0 bases, with 17 bases between the two germline ends. Looked up from germline, CDR1 is LGHDT and CDR2 is YNNKEL (reference sequence). The CDR3 extends over 16 amino acids. In nucleotides, the CDR3 is TGTGCCAGCAGGGATAACTACAGGGACGCTAACTATGGCTACACCTTC. It specifies CASRDNYRDANYGYTF.

The chain's CDR3 is CASSGGPSAGELFF. The CDR3 nucleotides read TGTGCCAGCAGTGGGGGGCCCTCAGCCGGGGAGCTGTTTTTT. The chain has TRBV7-2 and TRBJ2-2; D is perhaps TRBD1 or TRBD2 (6 bases each). Germline V lookup: CDR1 SGHTA, CDR2 FQGNSA. Between the trimmed V and J ends, which lost 6 bases and 6 bases, there was a span of 14 bases. The CDR3 consists of 14 residues.

The chain joins TRBV4-1 to TRBJ1-3; 7 bases are a match to TRBD1. This CDR3 spans 15 amino acids. The germline V gene has CDR1 MGHRA and CDR2 YSYEKL. J was trimmed by 2 bases and V by 2 bases; bases with no gene match: 3. The CDR3 sequence is CASSQKGGTGNTIYF. The CDR3 bases are TGCGCCAGCAGCCAAAAAGGGGGCACTGGAAACACCATATATTTT.

This clonotype turned up a few times. The chain joins TRBV21-1 to TRBJ2-3; the table's D call of TRBD1 was not tested on the DNA. TRBV21-1 is a known pseudogene. The CDR3 extends over 17 amino acids. The CDR3 DNA reads TGTGCCAGCAGCAAAGTTACCAGGACAGGGAGCACAGATACGCAGTATTTT. Translated, it gives CASSKVTRTGSTDTQYF.

This sequence joins TRBV6-6 and TRBJ2-5; perhaps TRBD1 as D (6 bases). Germline-derived CDR1 and CDR2 are MNHNY and SVGAGI (reference sequence). The CDR3 runs to 14 residues. Trimming stripped 0 bases from V and 3 bases from J, with 8 bases between. CDR3 sequence (DNA): TGTGCCAGCAGTTACTCGAACAGGGAAGAGACCCAGTACTTC. Amino acids: CASSYSNREETQYF.

This clonotype has a handful of counts. The V and J genes are TRBV6-2 or TRBV6-3 and TRBJ2-4, with D uncertain. With the DNA end fitting TRBJ2-7 better, the J assignment may be wrong. This CDR3 is 12 amino acids long. Germline CDR1 and CDR2: MNHEY and SVGEGT. The CDR3: CASSYYPYEQYF. The CDR3 coding sequence is TGTGCCAGCAGTTATTACCCCTACGAGCAGTACTTC.

The rearrangement uses TRBV6-5 and TRBJ2-6; no definite D call. The CDR3 contains 16 residues. V lost 0 bases and J 1 base, leaving 7 bases between the germline ends. Germline V lookup: CDR1 MNHEY, CDR2 SVGAGI. The CDR3 protein is CASSYSRNSGANVLTF. CDR3 nucleotides: TGTGCCAGCAGTTACTCCCGAAATTCTGGGGCCAACGTCCTGACTTTC.

The sample holds a few counts of this clonotype. The rearrangement joins TRBV10-3 to TRBJ2-1; TRBD2 matches 7 bases. Losses at the gene ends were 5 bases for V and 7 bases for J; bases not matched to a gene: 11. The CDR3 consists of 15 residues. Germline lookup yields CDR1 ENHRY and CDR2 SYGVKD. CDR3 residues: CAISIVAGVGNEQFF. The DNA for the CDR3 is TGTGCCATCAGTATAGTCGCGGGAGTGGGAAATGAGCAGTTCTTC.

The CDR3, as DNA: TGTGCCAGCACCAAACGAGGTGCTTGGACTGAAGCTTTCTTT. Protein: CASTKRGAWTEAFF. This chain connects TRBV6-5 to TRBJ1-1; D is undetermined. There are 14 residues in the CDR3. Germline V CDR1 and CDR2: MNHEY, SVGAGI. V was clipped by 7 bases and J by 5 bases, with 17 bases between them.

The chain joins TRBV20-1 to TRBJ2-7; maybe TRBD1 (5 bases). The germline CDR1 and CDR2 sequences are DFQATT and SNEGSKA (reference sequence). The CDR3 totals 12 residues. Trimming cost V 6 bases and J 0 bases, with 9 bases left between them. The CDR3 DNA follows: TGCAGTGCGCTACAGGCCTCCTACGAGCAGTACTTC. Translated, it gives CSALQASYEQYF.

This clonotype was picked up a small number of times. The V and J genes are TRBV20-1 and TRBJ2-7, with a weak D call TRBD2 (5 bases). The V end lost 3 bases, the J end lost 7 bases, and 22 bases lay between the germline ends. The germline CDR1 and CDR2 sequences are DFQATT and SNEGSKA (reference sequence). The CDR3 spans 15 residues. This CDR3 reads CSASEGAAAAREQYF. The CDR3 DNA reads as TGCAGTGCTAGTGAGGGAGCCGCGGCGGCTAGAGAGCAGTACTTC.

This clonotype was seen only a few times. The chain couples TRBV28 to TRBJ2-5; 10 nucleotides line up with TRBD1. The germline gives CDR1 MDHEN, CDR2 SYDVKM. The CDR3 is 16 residues long. J lost 5 bases, V lost 4 bases, and 10 bases had no gene match. The CDR3: CASSSNRQGALETQYF. The DNA of the CDR3 is TGTGCCAGCAGTTCCAATCGACAGGGGGCGTTGGAGACCCAGTACTTC. Variable domain in full (rest from reference TRBV28 and TRBJ2-5): DVKVTQSSRYLVKRTGEKVFLECVQDMDHENMFWYRQDPGLGLRLIYFSYDVKMKEKGDIPEGYSVSREKKERFSLILESASTNQTSMYLCASSSNRQGALETQYFGPGTRLLVL.

For this clonotype: A much larger clone differs by one base, so this may be a read error. The chain uses TRBV7-2 and TRBJ1-1; no clear D. Germline lookup yields CDR1 SGHTA and CDR2 FQGNSA. The CDR3 contains 10 residues. V was clipped by 5 bases and J by 3 bases, with 1 base between them. The CDR3 region is CASSHTEAFF. In nucleotides, the CDR3 is TGTGCCAGCAGCCACACTGAAGCTTTCTTT.

This clonotype was seen a few times. V gene TRBV7-2 combines with J gene TRBJ1-1, with D tentatively TRBD1 (6 bases). The CDR3 is 15 amino acids. Germline V gives CDR1 SGHTA, CDR2 FQGNSA. V lost 4 bases, J lost 0 bases, and 12 bases lay in between. The CDR3 coding sequence is TGTGCCAGCAGCTCCCAGACAGGAGTGAACACTGAAGCTTTCTTT. It encodes CASSSQTGVNTEAFF.

This chain joins TRBV4-1 and TRBJ2-7, with 12 bases that match TRBD2. In germline, CDR1 is MGHRA, CDR2 YSYEKL. The ends lost 1 base at V and 7 bases at J; junction bases unmatched: 5. This CDR3 region has 15 residues. The chain's CDR3 is CASSQASGGAHEQYF. The CDR3, as DNA: TGCGCCAGCAGCCAAGCTAGCGGGGGGGCGCATGAGCAGTACTTC.

In the case of this clonotype: At one end the junction does not follow the germline gene, possibly because of a read error. The chain couples TRBV7-7 to TRBJ1-1, with D possibly being TRBD1 (6 bases). This CDR3 region has 13 residues. Germline V gene sequence: CDR1 SSHAT, CDR2 FNYEAQ (reference sequence). The CDR3 DNA is TGTGCTAGCAGCAAAATACAGGGTTCTGAAGCTTTCTTT. Translated, it gives CASSKIQGSEAFF.

There are a few counts of this clonotype. Here the CDR3 DNA reads TGCAGCGCCTCAGGACAGCCAAACACTGAAGCTTTCTTT. It encodes CSASGQPNTEAFF. The chain has TRBV29-1 and TRBJ1-1; tentative D call: TRBD1 (6 bases). This CDR3 is 13 amino acids long. V was shortened by 7 bases and J by 2 bases, with 14 bases between the two germline ends. Germline CDR1 SQVTM, CDR2 ANQGSEA.

The V call is TRBV7-3, the J call TRBJ2-6, with unresolved D. Germline CDR1 and CDR2: SGHTA and FQGTGA. CDR3 length: 16 amino acids. The V end was cut by 2 bases, the J end by 0 bases, with 8 bases between. The CDR3 DNA is TGTGCCAGCAGCTTACTGACGCTCTCTGGGGCCAACGTCCTGACTTTC. It encodes CASSLLTLSGANVLTF.

The count of this clonotype is one. Germline and junction disagree at one end, which may indicate a read error. The chain recombines TRBV20-1 with TRBJ1-2; D is unresolved. The CDR3 spans 14 residues. Germline V lookup: CDR1 DFQATT, CDR2 SNEGSKA (reference sequence). The CDR3, as DNA: TGCAATGCTAGAGATTGGAGGTTCGGATATGGCTACACCTTC. This gives the protein CNARDWRFGYGYTF.